This TCR beta chain was captured by sequencing in a study of blood T cell repertoires in COVID-19. Study background: The cDNA or gDNA used as material had been derived from T cells, B-cell-depleted T cells, or PBMCs.

Sequencing used immunoSEQ multiplex PCR; TCRdb keeps in-frame clones, though not all of them. The sample has some 220,000 clones; 70% to 90% are singletons. This CDR3 has 16 residues. V dropped 5 bases and J dropped 6; count of bases not matched to a gene: 11. From germline, CDR1 is MNHEY and CDR2 SMNVEV (reference sequence). What was sequenced was peripheral blood. The chain carries TRBV27 and TRBJ1-5; TRBD1 matches at 9 bases. This TCR was sampled from a woman in her seventies with COVID-19, enrolled during active disease. The CDR3 DNA reads TGTGCCAGCAGTAAAACTCCGGGACAGGGAGTTCAGCCCCAGCATTTT. Its translation: CASSKTPGQGVQPQHF.